Detailed here is one T cell receptor (beta chain). Its antigen remains unidentified. V dropped 3 bases and J dropped 8; count of bases not matched to a gene: 7. There are 14 residues in the CDR3. Germline V gene lookup returns CDR1 SGHTA and CDR2 FQGNSA. TCRdb's table, derived via immunoSEQ multiplex PCR, lists solely in-frame clones and lacks some. In the table there are about 23,000 clones, 82% of which are singletons. These data belong to a study of neoadjuvant nivolumab and ipilimumab in lung cancer. Study-level findings and limits: Pathologic regression was not significantly tied to TCR clonality.

This clonotype was sampled from an adult with non-small cell lung cancer. The material sequenced was peripheral blood, taken before neoadjuvant nivolumab, alone or with ipilimumab. The rearrangement links TRBV7-2 to TRBJ2-1, with TRBD2 identical over 7 bases. CDR3 loop: CASSFQSGTDEQFF. Written as DNA, the CDR3 is TGTGCCAGCAGCTTTCAAAGCGGGACCGATGAGCAGTTCTTC.